This T cell receptor beta chain was sequenced for a study of spatial heterogeneity in lung cancer. Turning to the study itself: PBMC collected at follow-up were sequenced when available, a median of about 2 years after resection. Raw-read counts averaged over ten per unique TCR and UMI combination.

Specified time point: blood at routine non-recurrence follow-up after resection. Whole RNA, isolated from tumor, nontumor lung or frozen PBMC, was sequenced without prior sorting. MiXCR, applied by TCRdb to the 5' RACE reads, yields one record per CDR3 protein. The sample comprises about 94,000 distinct CDR3 sequences, less than 20% of which are singletons, and less than 25% rests with the top ten. Sequencing used PBMCs, obtained at follow-up. The receptor's source is a male donor with early-stage non-small cell lung cancer.

CDR3 in amino acids: CASSQGWKHTGGSDTGELFF. The CDR3 DNA sequence: TGCGCCAGCAGCCAGGGATGGAAGCACACAGGGGGCTCGGACACCGGGGAGCTGTTTTTT. The chain links TRBV4-3 to TRBJ2-2, with 9 bases identical to TRBD1. The germline CDR1 and CDR2 sequences are LGHNA and YSLEER. This CDR3 is 20 amino acids long. The V segment lost 3 bases and the J segment 3 bases; nucleotides outside the gene matches: 17.